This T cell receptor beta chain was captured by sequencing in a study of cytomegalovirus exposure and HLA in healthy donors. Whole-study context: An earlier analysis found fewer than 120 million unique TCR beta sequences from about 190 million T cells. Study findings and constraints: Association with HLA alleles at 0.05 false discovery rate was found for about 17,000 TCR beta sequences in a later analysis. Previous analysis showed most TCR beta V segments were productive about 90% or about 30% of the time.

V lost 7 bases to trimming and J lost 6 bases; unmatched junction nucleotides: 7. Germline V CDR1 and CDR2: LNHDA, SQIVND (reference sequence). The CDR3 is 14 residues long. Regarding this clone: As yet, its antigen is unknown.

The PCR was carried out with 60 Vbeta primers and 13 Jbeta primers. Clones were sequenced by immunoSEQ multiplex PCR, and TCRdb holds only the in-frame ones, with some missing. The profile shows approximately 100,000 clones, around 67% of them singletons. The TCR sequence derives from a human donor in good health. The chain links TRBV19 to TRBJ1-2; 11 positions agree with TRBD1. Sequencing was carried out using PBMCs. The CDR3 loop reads CASTYGTGGNGYTF. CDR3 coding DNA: TGTGCCAGTACCTACGGGACAGGGGGGAATGGCTACACCTTC.